This TCR beta chain was profiled in a study of CD8+ T cells in alopecia areata. Whole-study context: In an open-label trial, patients got 5 to 10 mg tofacitinib twice daily.

Extraction of RNA preceded its reverse transcription into cDNA, which served as the sequencing template. The repertoire was sequenced with immunoSEQ multiplex PCR; TCRdb's copy has only in-frame clones and lacks some. The data contain around 250,000 clones, around two thirds of them seen just once; the ten biggest clones take up approximately 1.2%. CDR1 and CDR2 (germline): SQVTM, ANQGSEA. V was clipped by 0 bases and J by 1 base, with 6 bases between them. This CDR3 is built from 13 residues. Alopecia areata patients provided lesional scalp punch biopsies and peripheral blood. The sequence came from a human donor with alopecia areata. This chain connects TRBV29-1 to TRBJ1-1; D unresolved. Sample: CD4+ T cells sorted from blood, taken at week 0. CDR3 bases: TGCAGCGTTGAAGATCAACCGAACACTGAAGCTTTCTTT. It translates to CSVEDQPNTEAFF. Drawing the rest from reference TRBV29-1 and TRBJ1-1, the complete variable domain is SAVISQKPSRDICQRGTSLTIQCQVDSQVTMMFWYRQQPGQSLTLIATANQGSEATYESGFVIDKFPISRPNLTFSTLTVSNMSPEDSSIYLCSVEDQPNTEAFFGQGTRLTVV.